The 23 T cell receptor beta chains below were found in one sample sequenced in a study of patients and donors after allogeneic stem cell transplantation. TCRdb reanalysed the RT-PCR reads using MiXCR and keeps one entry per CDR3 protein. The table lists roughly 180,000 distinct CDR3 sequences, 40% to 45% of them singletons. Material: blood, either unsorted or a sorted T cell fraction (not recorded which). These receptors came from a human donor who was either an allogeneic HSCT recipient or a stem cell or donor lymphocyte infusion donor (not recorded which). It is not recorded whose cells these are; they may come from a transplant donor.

CDR3 loop: CASSQEAAGGFTGELFF. DNA for the CDR3: TGCGCCAGCAGCCAAGAGGCAGCGGGAGGGTTTACCGGGGAGCTGTTTTTT. The rearrangement joins TRBV4-1 to TRBJ2-2; 10 bases are shared with TRBD2. With V trimmed by 0 bases and J by 5 bases, 6 bases remained unmatched. The CDR3 is 17 residues long. Per the germline V gene, CDR1 is MGHRA and CDR2 is YSYEKL.

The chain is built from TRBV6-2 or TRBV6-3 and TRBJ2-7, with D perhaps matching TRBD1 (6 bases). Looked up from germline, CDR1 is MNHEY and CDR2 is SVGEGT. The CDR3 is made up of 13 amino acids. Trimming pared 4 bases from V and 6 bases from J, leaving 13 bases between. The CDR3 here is CASSSSRGGEQYF. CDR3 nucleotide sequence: TGTGCCAGCAGTTCCTCCCGAGGGGGCGAGCAGTACTTC.

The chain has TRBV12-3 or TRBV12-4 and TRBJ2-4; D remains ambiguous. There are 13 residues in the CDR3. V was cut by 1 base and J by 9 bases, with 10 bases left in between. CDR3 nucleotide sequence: TGTGCCAGCAGTTTAGATTTCGTGTCCATTCAGTACTTC. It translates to CASSLDFVSIQYF.

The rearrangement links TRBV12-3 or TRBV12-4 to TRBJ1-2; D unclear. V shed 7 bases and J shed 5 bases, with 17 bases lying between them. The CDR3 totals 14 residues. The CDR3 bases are TGTGCCAGCACCTTAACGGCAGTTGGGTATGGCTACACCTTC. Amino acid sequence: CASTLTAVGYGYTF.

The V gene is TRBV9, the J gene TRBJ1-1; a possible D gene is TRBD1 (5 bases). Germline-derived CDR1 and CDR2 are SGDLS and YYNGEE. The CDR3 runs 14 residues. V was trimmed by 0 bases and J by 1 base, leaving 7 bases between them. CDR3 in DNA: TGTGCCAGCAGCGTAGAGGGGCAGAACACTGAAGCTTTCTTT. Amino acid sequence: CASSVEGQNTEAFF.

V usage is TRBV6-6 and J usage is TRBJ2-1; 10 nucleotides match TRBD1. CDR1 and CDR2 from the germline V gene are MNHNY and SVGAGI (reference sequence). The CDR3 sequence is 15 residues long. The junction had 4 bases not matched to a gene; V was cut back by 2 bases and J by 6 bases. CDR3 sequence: CASSYPGTGVNEQFF. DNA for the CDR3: TGTGCCAGCAGTTACCCCGGGACAGGGGTCAATGAGCAGTTCTTC.

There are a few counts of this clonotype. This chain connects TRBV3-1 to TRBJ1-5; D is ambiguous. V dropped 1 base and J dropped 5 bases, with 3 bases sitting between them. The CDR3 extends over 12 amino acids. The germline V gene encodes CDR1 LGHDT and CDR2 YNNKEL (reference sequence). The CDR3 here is CASSQGHQPQHF. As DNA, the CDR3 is TGTGCCAGCAGCCAAGGACATCAGCCCCAGCATTTT.

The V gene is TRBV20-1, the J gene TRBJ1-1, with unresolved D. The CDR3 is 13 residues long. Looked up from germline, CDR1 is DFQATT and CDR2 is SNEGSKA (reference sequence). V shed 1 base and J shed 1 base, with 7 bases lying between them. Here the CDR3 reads CSARGSQNTEAFF. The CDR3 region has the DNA TGCAGTGCTAGAGGGTCCCAGAACACTGAAGCTTTCTTT.

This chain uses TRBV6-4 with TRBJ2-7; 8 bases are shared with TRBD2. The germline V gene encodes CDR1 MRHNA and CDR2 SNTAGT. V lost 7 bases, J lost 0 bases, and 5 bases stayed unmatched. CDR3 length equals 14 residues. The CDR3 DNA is TGTGCCAGCACAACTAGCGGTAGCTCCTACGAGCAGTACTTC. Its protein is CASTTSGSSYEQYF.

The CDR3, as DNA: TGTGCCAGTAGTGAATACTCCTACAATGAGCAGTTCTTC. Translated: CASSEYSYNEQFF. The chain combines TRBV19 with TRBJ2-1; no reliable D call. The germline V gene encodes CDR1 LNHDA and CDR2 SQIVND (reference sequence). V was clipped by 5 bases and J by 0 bases, with 5 bases between them. The CDR3 sequence is 13 residues long.

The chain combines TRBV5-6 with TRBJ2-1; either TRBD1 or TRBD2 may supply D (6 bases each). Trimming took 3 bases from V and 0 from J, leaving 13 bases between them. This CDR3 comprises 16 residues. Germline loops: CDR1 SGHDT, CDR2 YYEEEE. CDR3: CASSSAEGGSYNEQFF. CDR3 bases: TGTGCCAGCAGCTCTGCCGAGGGGGGCTCCTACAATGAGCAGTTCTTC.

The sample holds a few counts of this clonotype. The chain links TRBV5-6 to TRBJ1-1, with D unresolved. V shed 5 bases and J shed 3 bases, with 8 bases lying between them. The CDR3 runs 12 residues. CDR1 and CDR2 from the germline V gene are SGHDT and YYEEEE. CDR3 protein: CASREADTEAFF. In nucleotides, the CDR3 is TGTGCCAGCAGGGAAGCAGACACTGAAGCTTTCTTT.

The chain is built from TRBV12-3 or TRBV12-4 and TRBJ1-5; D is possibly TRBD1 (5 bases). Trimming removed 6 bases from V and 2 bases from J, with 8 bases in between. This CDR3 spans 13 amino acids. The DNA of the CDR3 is TGTGCCAGCAGCGACAGTGGCAATCAGCCCCAGCATTTT. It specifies CASSDSGNQPQHF.

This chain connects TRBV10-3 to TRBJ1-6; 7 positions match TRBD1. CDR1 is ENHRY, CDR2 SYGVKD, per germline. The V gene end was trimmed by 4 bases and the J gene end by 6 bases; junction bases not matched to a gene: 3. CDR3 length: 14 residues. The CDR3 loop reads CAISGDRVNSPLHF. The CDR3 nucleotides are TGTGCCATCAGTGGAGACAGGGTTAATTCACCCCTCCACTTT.

The CDR3 here is CATSRDHRTVLEAFF. As DNA, the CDR3 is TGTGCCACCAGCAGAGATCACAGGACAGTATTAGAAGCTTTCTTT. This chain joins TRBV15 and TRBJ1-1; tentatively, D is TRBD1 (6 bases). The CDR3 covers 15 residues. Germline V gene data show CDR1 as LNHNV and CDR2 as YYDKDF (reference sequence). Trimming shortened V by 0 bases and J by 8 bases, and 16 bases separated the two germline ends. Combining the CDR3 with reference TRBV15 and TRBJ1-1 gives the whole variable domain DAMVIQNPRYQVTQFGKPVTLSCSQTLNHNVMYWYQQKSSQAPKLLFHYYDKDFNNEADTPDNFQSRRPNTSFCFLDIRSPGLGDTAMYLCATSRDHRTVLEAFFGQGTRLTVV.

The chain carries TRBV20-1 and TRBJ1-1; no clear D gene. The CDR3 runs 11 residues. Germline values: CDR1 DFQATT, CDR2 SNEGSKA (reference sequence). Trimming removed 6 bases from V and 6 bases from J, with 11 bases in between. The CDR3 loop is CSAQGISEAFF. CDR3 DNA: TGCAGTGCGCAAGGGATATCTGAAGCTTTCTTT.

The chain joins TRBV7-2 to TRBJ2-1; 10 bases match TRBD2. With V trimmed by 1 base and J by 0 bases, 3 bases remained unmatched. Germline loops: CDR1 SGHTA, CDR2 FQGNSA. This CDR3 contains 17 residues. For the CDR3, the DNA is TGTGCCAGCAGCTTAGAGGCTAGCGGGAGCTCCTACAATGAGCAGTTCTTC. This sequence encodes CASSLEASGSSYNEQFF. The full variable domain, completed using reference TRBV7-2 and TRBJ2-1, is GAGVSQSPSNKVTEKGKDVELRCDPISGHTALYWYRQSLGQGLEFLIYFQGNSAPDKSGLPSDRFSAERTGGSVSTLTIQRTQQEDSAVYLCASSLEASGSSYNEQFFGPGTRLTVL.

CDR3 amino acids: CSASREGASYEQYF. The DNA for the CDR3 is TGCAGTGCTTCCCGGGAGGGGGCCTCCTACGAGCAGTACTTC. The chain carries TRBV20-1 and TRBJ2-7; a weak D match, TRBD2 (8 bases). Germline CDR1 reads DFQATT; CDR2 reads SNEGSKA (reference sequence). The V gene lost 5 bases and the J gene lost 0 bases, with 14 bases spanning the gap. The CDR3 contains 14 residues.

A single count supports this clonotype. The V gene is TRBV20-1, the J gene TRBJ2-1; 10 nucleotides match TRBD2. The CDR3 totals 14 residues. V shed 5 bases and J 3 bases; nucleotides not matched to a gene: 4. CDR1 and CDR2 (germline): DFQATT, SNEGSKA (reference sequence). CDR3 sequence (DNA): TGCAGTGCTTGGACTAGCGGTTACTACAATGAGCAGTTCTTC. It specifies CSAWTSGYYNEQFF.

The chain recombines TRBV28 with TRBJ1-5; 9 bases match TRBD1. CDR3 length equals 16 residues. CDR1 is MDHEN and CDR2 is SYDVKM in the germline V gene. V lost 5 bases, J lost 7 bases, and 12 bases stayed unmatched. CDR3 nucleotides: TGTGCCAGCAGTCCCTGGACAGGGGCGGGAATCCAGCCCCAGCATTTT. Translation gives CASSPWTGAGIQPQHF.

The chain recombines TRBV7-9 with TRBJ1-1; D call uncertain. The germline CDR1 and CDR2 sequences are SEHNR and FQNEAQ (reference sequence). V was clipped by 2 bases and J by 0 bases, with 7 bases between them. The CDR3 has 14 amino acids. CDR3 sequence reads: CASSLRAVNTEAFF. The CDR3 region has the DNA TGTGCCAGCAGCTTACGGGCGGTGAACACTGAAGCTTTCTTT. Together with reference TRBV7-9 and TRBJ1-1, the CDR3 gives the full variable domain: DTGVSQNPRHKITKRGQNVTFRCDPISEHNRLYWYRQTLGQGPEFLTYFQNEAQLEKSRLLSDRFSAERPKGSFSTLEIQRTEQGDSAMYLCASSLRAVNTEAFFGQGTRLTVV.

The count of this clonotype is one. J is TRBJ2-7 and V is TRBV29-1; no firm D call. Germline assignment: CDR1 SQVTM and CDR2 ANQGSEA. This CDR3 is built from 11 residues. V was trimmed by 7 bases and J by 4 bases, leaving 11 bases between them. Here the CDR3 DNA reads TGCAGCGCCGTGGCCGTTTACGAGCAGTACTTC. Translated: CSAVAVYEQYF.

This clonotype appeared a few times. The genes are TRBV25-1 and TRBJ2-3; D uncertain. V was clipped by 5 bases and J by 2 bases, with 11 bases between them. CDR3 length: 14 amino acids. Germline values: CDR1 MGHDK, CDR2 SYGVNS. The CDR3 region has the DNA TGTGCCAGCAGTCCGTGGACCGTCACAGATACGCAGTATTTT. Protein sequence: CASSPWTVTDTQYF.